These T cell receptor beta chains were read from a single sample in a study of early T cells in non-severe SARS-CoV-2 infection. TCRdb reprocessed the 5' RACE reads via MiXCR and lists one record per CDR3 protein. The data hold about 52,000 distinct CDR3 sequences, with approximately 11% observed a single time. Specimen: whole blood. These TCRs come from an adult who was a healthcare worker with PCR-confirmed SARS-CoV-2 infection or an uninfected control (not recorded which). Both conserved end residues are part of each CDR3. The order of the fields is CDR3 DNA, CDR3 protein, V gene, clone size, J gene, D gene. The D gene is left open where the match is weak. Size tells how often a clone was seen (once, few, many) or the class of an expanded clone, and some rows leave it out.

CDR3 DNA: TGTGCCAGCCTGAGGGGGGGGCCTACCTACGAGCAGTACTTC; CDR3 protein: CASLRGGPTYEQYF; V gene: TRBV2; clone size: many; J gene: TRBJ2-7; D gene: -
CDR3 DNA: TGTGCCAGCAGCTCCAAATGGAAGGCCAGCACAGATACGCAGTATTTT; CDR3 protein: CASSSKWKASTDTQYF; V gene: TRBV7-9; clone size: few; J gene: TRBJ2-3; D gene: -
CDR3 DNA: TGTGCCAGCAGCTTAAGGAGCCTAGCGGACCCCACAGATACGCAGTATTTT; CDR3 protein: CASSLRSLADPTDTQYF; V gene: TRBV7-8; clone size: many; J gene: TRBJ2-3; D gene: TRBD2
CDR3 DNA: TGTGCCAGCCCTAGGACCGGGACGCCGGTCTTTGGAAACACCATATATTTT; CDR3 protein: CASPRTGTPVFGNTIYF; V gene: TRBV7-9; clone size: few; J gene: TRBJ1-3; D gene: -
CDR3 DNA: TGCAGTGCTGGGGGCGGGGGTGATACAGATACGCAGTATTTT; CDR3 protein: CSAGGGGDTDTQYF; V gene: TRBV20-1; clone size: many; J gene: TRBJ2-3; D gene: -
CDR3 DNA: TGTGCCAGCAGTTGGACAGATAATCAGCCCCAGCATTTT; CDR3 protein: CASSWTDNQPQHF; V gene: TRBV12-3/TRBV12-4; clone size: many; J gene: TRBJ1-5; D gene: -
CDR3 DNA: TGTGCCAGCAGTGACGGGTTGCAGGGCCCTCGGGAGCTGTTTTTT; CDR3 protein: CASSDGLQGPRELFF; V gene: TRBV25-1; clone size: many; J gene: TRBJ2-2; D gene: -
CDR3 DNA: TGTGCCACCCGCCCGACAGGGGGTGGCTACACCTTC; CDR3 protein: CATRPTGGGYTF; V gene: TRBV24-1; clone size: few; J gene: TRBJ1-2; D gene: TRBD1
CDR3 DNA: TGTGCCAGCAGTTTCCAGGGGGCTTCCTATAATTCACCCCTCCACTTT; CDR3 protein: CASSFQGASYNSPLHF; V gene: TRBV6-5; clone size: few; J gene: TRBJ1-6; D gene: TRBD1
CDR3 DNA: TGTGCCAGCAGCTTAACTGGTGGGATGGGGCAGCCCCAGCATTTT; CDR3 protein: CASSLTGGMGQPQHF; V gene: TRBV7-3; clone size: few; J gene: TRBJ1-5; D gene: -
CDR3 DNA: TGCGCCAGCAGCCTTAAAAGGGGGGGATTCTATGGCTACACCTTC; CDR3 protein: CASSLKRGGFYGYTF; V gene: TRBV4-3; clone size: few; J gene: TRBJ1-2; D gene: -
CDR3 DNA: TGTGCCAGCAGCCCCCACAGTAAGGGTGAGCAGTTCTTC; CDR3 protein: CASSPHSKGEQFF; V gene: TRBV11-3; clone size: -; J gene: TRBJ2-1; D gene: -
CDR3 DNA: TGTGCCAGCAGTTTAGGTGGTGGCCCCGATGAGCAGTTCTTC; CDR3 protein: CASSLGGGPDEQFF; V gene: TRBV12-3/TRBV12-4; clone size: few; J gene: TRBJ2-1; D gene: -
CDR3 DNA: TGTGCCAGCAGTTCCTTCGGGATGGCCGGTCAGTACTTC; CDR3 protein: CASSSFGMAGQYF; V gene: TRBV6-2/TRBV6-3; clone size: many; J gene: TRBJ2-7; D gene: -
CDR3 DNA: TGCAGCGTTTACACAGATACGCAGTATTTT; CDR3 protein: CSVYTDTQYF; V gene: TRBV29-1; clone size: -; J gene: TRBJ2-3; D gene: -
CDR3 DNA: TGTGCCCTGGGCCAGGGGGGCGAGCAGTACTTC; CDR3 protein: CALGQGGEQYF; V gene: TRBV30; clone size: -; J gene: TRBJ2-7; D gene: -
CDR3 DNA: TGTGCCAGCAGTTACGGGACGGGCACTGAAGCTTTCTTT; CDR3 protein: CASSYGTGTEAFF; V gene: TRBV6-5; clone size: many; J gene: TRBJ1-1; D gene: -
CDR3 DNA: TGCAGTGCTAGAGCGCCGGGACAGGGGGTGTTCACTGAAGCTTTCTTT; CDR3 protein: CSARAPGQGVFTEAFF; V gene: TRBV20-1; clone size: -; J gene: TRBJ1-1; D gene: TRBD1
CDR3 DNA: TGTGCCAGCAGTGATGAGTGGGGACAGGGCACAGATACGCAGTATTTT; CDR3 protein: CASSDEWGQGTDTQYF; V gene: TRBV25-1; clone size: few; J gene: TRBJ2-3; D gene: TRBD1
CDR3 DNA: TGTGCCAGCAGCTCGAGGGTTTTAGGCGAGCAGTACTTC; CDR3 protein: CASSSRVLGEQYF; V gene: TRBV7-2; clone size: many; J gene: TRBJ2-7; D gene: -